These 13 T cell receptor beta chains came from one sample sequenced in a study of blood T cell repertoires in COVID-19. Profiling relied on immunoSEQ multiplex PCR, and the TCRdb table lists in-frame clones only, not all of them. The sample yields approximately 150,000 clones, about 90% seen once. Sequencing was done on a sample of peripheral blood. These TCRs come from a woman between 45 and 60 years old with acute or convalescent COVID-19.

V gene TRBV19 combines with J gene TRBJ2-7, with TRBD2 identical over 11 bases. Germline V CDR1 and CDR2: LNHDA, SQIVND (reference sequence). This CDR3 contains 14 residues. Trimming at V came to 3 bases and at J to 5 bases, leaving 3 bases not matched to a gene. The CDR3 protein is CASSITSGSNEQYF. In DNA, the CDR3 is TGTGCCAGTAGTATTACTAGCGGGAGTAACGAGCAGTACTTC.

V is TRBV5-1 and J is TRBJ1-1; 10 bases agree with TRBD1. Per germline, CDR1 SGHRS and CDR2 YFSETQ. The CDR3 has 14 amino acids. Unmatched junction bases numbered 8, after V lost 4 bases and J lost 8 bases. CDR3 amino acids: CASSPGQGEGEAFF. DNA of the CDR3: TGCGCCAGCAGCCCCGGACAGGGGGAGGGGGAAGCTTTCTTT.

The chain recombines TRBV2 with TRBJ1-5; perhaps TRBD1 as D (5 bases). Germline values: CDR1 SNHLY, CDR2 FYNNEI. CDR3 length equals 15 residues. Trimming cost V 7 bases and J 0 bases, with 13 bases left between them. The CDR3 region has the DNA TGTGCCAGCAACTCGGGGACTGGTAGCAATCAGCCCCAGCATTTT. Its protein product is CASNSGTGSNQPQHF. Variable domain in full (rest from reference TRBV2 and TRBJ1-5): EPEVTQTPSHQVTQMGQEVILRCVPISNHLYFYWYRQILGQKVEFLVSFYNNEISEKSEIFDDQFSVERPDGSNFTLKIRSTKLEDSAMYFCASNSGTGSNQPQHFGDGTRLSIL.

V gene TRBV15 combines with J gene TRBJ1-2; D not certain. Germline lookup yields CDR1 LNHNV and CDR2 YYDKDF (reference sequence). The CDR3 runs 12 residues. With 3 bases removed from V and 12 bases from J, the gap between germline ends came to 14 bases. CDR3 sequence (DNA): TGTGCCACCAGCAGGAGTGGAACAGAGAACACCTTC. Amino acids: CATSRSGTENTF.

This clone was recorded once. V and J are TRBV19 and TRBJ2-1; 13 bases fit TRBD2. This CDR3 has 18 amino acids. The germline V gene encodes CDR1 LNHDA and CDR2 SQIVND (reference sequence). V was pared by 4 bases and J by 7 bases, with 13 bases of the junction left unmatched. In DNA form, the CDR3 reads TGTGCCAGTAGTAGACTCGGACTAGCGGGAGTGGATAGGAATGAGCAGTTCTTC. Translation gives CASSRLGLAGVDRNEQFF.

The genes are TRBV6-5 and TRBJ2-2; 7 nucleotides agree with TRBD2. Germline assignment: CDR1 MNHEY and CDR2 SVGAGI. The V gene end was trimmed by 7 bases and the J gene end by 3 bases; junction bases not matched to a gene: 2. The CDR3 is 13 amino acids. The CDR3 loop is CASILADTGELFF. The DNA of the CDR3 is TGTGCCAGCATTCTAGCGGACACCGGGGAGCTGTTTTTT.

V and J are TRBV12-3 or TRBV12-4 and TRBJ2-3; 9 bases map to TRBD1. Trimming removed 2 bases from V and 11 bases from J; junction bases left unmatched: 5. The CDR3 has 13 amino acids. The CDR3 protein is CASSLQRQGVQYF. Here the CDR3 DNA reads TGTGCCAGCAGTTTACAAAGACAGGGGGTGCAGTATTTT.

The chain has TRBV27 and TRBJ2-1; TRBD2 matches at 9 bases. V shed 5 bases and J 9 bases; nucleotides not matched to a gene: 5. Germline V gives CDR1 MNHEY, CDR2 SMNVEV (reference sequence). The CDR3 has 13 residues. The CDR3 protein is CASSKGLAFEQFF. The CDR3 DNA follows: TGTGCCAGCAGTAAGGGACTAGCTTTTGAGCAGTTCTTC.

V and J are TRBV19 and TRBJ2-7; possibly TRBD1 for D (5 bases). Germline CDR1 LNHDA, CDR2 SQIVND (reference sequence). The CDR3 is 17 amino acids. V was clipped by 6 bases and J by 0 bases, with 21 bases between them. Written as DNA, the CDR3 is TGTGCCAGTAGCCCCCTCACAGGCGGCGCTCGCTCCTACGAGCAGTACTTC. Its translation is CASSPLTGGARSYEQYF.

The J gene is TRBJ1-2, the V gene TRBV6-5, with D possibly being TRBD1 (6 bases). V gave up 0 bases and J gave up 6 bases, with 11 bases separating them. Germline lookup yields CDR1 MNHEY and CDR2 SVGAGI. The CDR3 contains 14 residues. DNA of the CDR3: TGTGCCAGCAGTTACTCGACCAGGGGAGATGGCTACACCTTC. Amino acids: CASSYSTRGDGYTF.

The CDR3 DNA reads TGTGCCAGCAGCCAAGATTGGGCAGGGAGAAACACCATATATTTT. Its protein is CASSQDWAGRNTIYF. The J gene is TRBJ1-3, the V gene TRBV4-2; TRBD1 is a possible D gene (5 bases). The ends were cut back, 0 bases at V and 5 bases at J, with 11 bases in the middle. The CDR3 spans 15 residues. Per germline, CDR1 LGHNA and CDR2 YNFKEQ.

V gene TRBV4-1 combines with J gene TRBJ1-2; possibly TRBD1 for D (5 bases). V was clipped by 1 base and J by 8 bases, with 14 bases between them. The CDR3 is made up of 14 amino acids. The germline V gene has CDR1 MGHRA and CDR2 YSYEKL. CDR3 loop: CASSQANRPDGYTF. In DNA form, the CDR3 reads TGCGCCAGCAGCCAAGCCAACAGGCCTGACGGCTACACCTTC.

This clone was picked up one time. The chain combines TRBV7-9 with TRBJ2-7, with D hard to call. The CDR3 loop spans 11 amino acids. Germline CDR1 and CDR2: SEHNR and FQNEAQ (reference sequence). The V end lost 4 bases, the J end lost 6 bases, and 7 bases lay between the germline ends. The CDR3 is CASSSAGEQYF. The DNA of the CDR3 is TGTGCCAGCAGCTCCGCCGGCGAGCAGTACTTC.